This T cell receptor beta chain stems from a study of technical replicates of blood from a few donors. Using immunoSEQ multiplex PCR, the repertoire was profiled, and TCRdb retains in-frame clones only, with some absent. Found here are roughly 85,000 clones, around 94% of them singletons; the top ten hold less than 0.3%. The junction had 9 bases not matched to a gene; V was cut back by 6 bases and J by 5 bases. Germline CDR1 WNHNN, CDR2 SYGVQD (reference sequence). This CDR3 comprises 14 residues. The receptor was isolated from a human donor in good health. This rearrangement joins TRBV10-1 to TRBJ2-7; 8 bases are a match to TRBD2. Material for sequencing was T cells isolated from PBMCs. CDR3 sequence (DNA): TGCGCCAGCAGCCCCCGGGGGGGCAGGGACGAGCAGTACTTC. Its protein product is CASSPRGGRDEQYF.